One sample yielded the 2 T cell receptor beta chains listed below, sequenced in a study of blood T cell repertoires in COVID-19. The data were produced by immunoSEQ multiplex PCR, yet TCRdb's version contains in-frame clones alone and is incomplete. The sample lists under 350,000 clones; approximately 86% were seen once. Material: peripheral blood. The receptors derive from a man in his 70s with acute or convalescent COVID-19.

The chain uses TRBV7-9 and TRBJ2-1; 13 bases are shared with TRBD2. The germline V gene has CDR1 SEHNR and CDR2 FQNEAQ (reference sequence). Trimming cost V 0 bases and J 15 bases; bases outside gene matches: 8. The CDR3 length is 15 residues. The CDR3 protein is CASSLATTSGGALFF. CDR3 in DNA: TGTGCCAGCAGCTTAGCCACTACTAGCGGGGGGGCCCTGTTCTTC.

As for this clone: The sample holds other DNA sequences that translate to the same CDR3. CDR3 in DNA: TGCAGTGCTAGACTCTACGAGCAGTACTTC. As protein: CSARLYEQYF. The chain joins TRBV20-1 to TRBJ2-7; D not certain. The germline V and J ends were trimmed by 2 bases and 3 bases, with 2 bases remaining between them. Germline V lookup: CDR1 DFQATT, CDR2 SNEGSKA (reference sequence). The CDR3 loop spans 10 amino acids.